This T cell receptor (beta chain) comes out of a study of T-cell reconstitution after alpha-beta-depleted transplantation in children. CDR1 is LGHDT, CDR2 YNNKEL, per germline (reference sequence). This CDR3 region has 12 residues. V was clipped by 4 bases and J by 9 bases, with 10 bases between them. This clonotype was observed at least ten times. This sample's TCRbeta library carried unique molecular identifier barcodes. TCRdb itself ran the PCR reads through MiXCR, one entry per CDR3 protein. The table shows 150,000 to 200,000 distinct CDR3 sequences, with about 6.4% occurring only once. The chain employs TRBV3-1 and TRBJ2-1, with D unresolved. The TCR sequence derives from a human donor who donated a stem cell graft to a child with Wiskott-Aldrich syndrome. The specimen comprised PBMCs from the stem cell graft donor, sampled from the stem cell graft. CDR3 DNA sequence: TGTGCCAGCAGCCCTGGTGGCCTTGAGCAGTTCTTC. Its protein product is CASSPGGLEQFF.